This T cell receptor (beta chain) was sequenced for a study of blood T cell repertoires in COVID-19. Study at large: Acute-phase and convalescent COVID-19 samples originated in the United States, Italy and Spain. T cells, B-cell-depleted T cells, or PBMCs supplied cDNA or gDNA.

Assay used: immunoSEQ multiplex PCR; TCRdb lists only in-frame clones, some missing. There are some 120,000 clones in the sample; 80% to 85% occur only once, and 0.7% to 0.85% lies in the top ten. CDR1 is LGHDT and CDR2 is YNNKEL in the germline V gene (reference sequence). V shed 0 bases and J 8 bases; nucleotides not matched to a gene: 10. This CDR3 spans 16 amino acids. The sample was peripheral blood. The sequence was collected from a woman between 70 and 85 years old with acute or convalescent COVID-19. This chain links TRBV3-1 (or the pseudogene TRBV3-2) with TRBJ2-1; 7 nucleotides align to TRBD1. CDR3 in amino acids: CASSQERRGGLDEQFF. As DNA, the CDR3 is TGTGCCAGCAGCCAAGAGAGACGAGGGGGCCTGGATGAGCAGTTCTTC.